This is a list of T cell receptor beta chains from one sample in a study of yellow fever vaccine responses in identical twins. TCRdb re-derived calls from the RT-PCR reads in MiXCR, one entry per CDR3 protein. The table has 11,000 to 15,000 distinct CDR3 sequences, approximately 84% seen once. The sample was T cells from blood (PBMCs), unsorted or a sorted subset (not recorded which), taken before or after yellow fever vaccination (not recorded which). The receptors stem from a woman aged 18-35 years who received the yellow fever vaccine. Both conserved end residues are part of each CDR3. The order of the fields is D gene, V gene, J gene, CDR3 DNA, CDR3 protein. The D gene is left open where the match is weak.

D gene: TRBD1
V gene: TRBV6-5
J gene: TRBJ1-1
CDR3 DNA: TGTGCCAGCAGTTCGACAGGGGGCTTCACTGAAGCTTTCTTT
CDR3 protein: CASSSTGGFTEAFF

D gene: TRBD1
V gene: TRBV5-1
J gene: TRBJ1-4
CDR3 DNA: TGCGCCAGCAGCCCAACGACAGGGAGAGATGAAAAACTGTTTTTT
CDR3 protein: CASSPTTGRDEKLFF

D gene: -
V gene: TRBV9
J gene: TRBJ2-1
CDR3 DNA: TGTGCCAGCAGCGTAGAACCGAGCTCCTACAATGAGCAGTTCTTC
CDR3 protein: CASSVEPSSYNEQFF

D gene: -
V gene: TRBV28
J gene: TRBJ1-5
CDR3 DNA: TGTGCCAGCAGTCGCTTTCTCAATCAGCCCCAGCATTTT
CDR3 protein: CASSRFLNQPQHF

D gene: TRBD2
V gene: TRBV20-1
J gene: TRBJ2-2
CDR3 DNA: TGCAGTGCTAGAGATCAGGGACTAGCGGTGACCGGGGAGCTGTTTTTT
CDR3 protein: CSARDQGLAVTGELFF

D gene: TRBD1
V gene: TRBV13
J gene: TRBJ2-7
CDR3 DNA: TGTGCCAGCAGCCGGGAGGGACAGGGGCCCTACGAGCAGTACTTC
CDR3 protein: CASSREGQGPYEQYF

D gene: -
V gene: TRBV18
J gene: TRBJ2-2
CDR3 DNA: TGTGCCAGCTCACCAGTACTGCCTAGTGGGGAGCTGTTTTTT
CDR3 protein: CASSPVLPSGELFF

D gene: TRBD2
V gene: TRBV5-1
J gene: TRBJ2-1
CDR3 DNA: TGCGCCAGCAGCTTGACTAGCGGGAATAATGAGCAGTTCTTC
CDR3 protein: CASSLTSGNNEQFF

D gene: -
V gene: TRBV5-1
J gene: TRBJ1-1
CDR3 DNA: TGCGCCAGCAGCTTGGCGGGGCCGGAGAACACTGAAGCTTTCTTT
CDR3 protein: CASSLAGPENTEAFF

D gene: -
V gene: TRBV3-1
J gene: TRBJ1-1
CDR3 DNA: TGTGCCAGCAGCCCAGTCAGGGTGAACACTGAAGCTTTCTTT
CDR3 protein: CASSPVRVNTEAFF

D gene: -
V gene: TRBV6-5
J gene: TRBJ1-5
CDR3 DNA: TGTGCCAGCAGTTACAAAGGGACCAATCAGCCCCAGCATTTT
CDR3 protein: CASSYKGTNQPQHF

D gene: -
V gene: TRBV24-1
J gene: TRBJ2-7
CDR3 DNA: TGTGCCACCAGACTTACAGGGAGGAGCGAGCAGTACTTC
CDR3 protein: CATRLTGRSEQYF

D gene: -
V gene: TRBV5-5
J gene: TRBJ1-1
CDR3 DNA: TGTGCCAGCAGCTTGGTGGCAGGGATCACTGAAGCTTTCTTT
CDR3 protein: CASSLVAGITEAFF

D gene: -
V gene: TRBV14
J gene: TRBJ1-1
CDR3 DNA: TGTGCCAGCAGCCAGTTCGGGAGGAACACTGAAGCTTTCTTT
CDR3 protein: CASSQFGRNTEAFF

D gene: -
V gene: TRBV12-3/TRBV12-4
J gene: TRBJ2-7
CDR3 DNA: TGTGCCAGCAGTTTAGGGACGCGCGGACCCTACGAGCAGTACTTC
CDR3 protein: CASSLGTRGPYEQYF